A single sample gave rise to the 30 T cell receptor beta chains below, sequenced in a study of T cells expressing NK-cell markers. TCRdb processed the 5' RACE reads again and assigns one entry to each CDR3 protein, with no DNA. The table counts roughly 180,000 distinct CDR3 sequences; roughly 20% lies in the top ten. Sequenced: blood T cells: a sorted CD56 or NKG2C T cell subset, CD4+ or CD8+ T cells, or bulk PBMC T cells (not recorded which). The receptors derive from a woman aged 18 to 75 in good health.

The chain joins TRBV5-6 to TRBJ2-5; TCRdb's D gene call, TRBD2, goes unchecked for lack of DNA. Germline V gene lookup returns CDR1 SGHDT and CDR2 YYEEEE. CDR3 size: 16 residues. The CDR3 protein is CASSPLRVPVQETQYF. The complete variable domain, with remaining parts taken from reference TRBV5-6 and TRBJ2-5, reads DAGVTQSPTHLIKTRGQQVTLRCSPKSGHDTVSWYQQALGQGPQFIFQYYEEEERQRGNFPDRFSGHQFPNYSSELNVNALLLGDSALYLCASSPLRVPVQETQYFGPGTRLLVL.

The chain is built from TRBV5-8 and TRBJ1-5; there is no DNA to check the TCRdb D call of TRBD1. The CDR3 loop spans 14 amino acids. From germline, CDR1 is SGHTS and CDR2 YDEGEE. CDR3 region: CASSLVGGGQPQHF.

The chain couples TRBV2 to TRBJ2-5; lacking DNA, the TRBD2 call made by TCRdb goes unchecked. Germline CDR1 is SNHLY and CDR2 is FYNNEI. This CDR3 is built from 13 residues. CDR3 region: CASFGTAEETQYF.

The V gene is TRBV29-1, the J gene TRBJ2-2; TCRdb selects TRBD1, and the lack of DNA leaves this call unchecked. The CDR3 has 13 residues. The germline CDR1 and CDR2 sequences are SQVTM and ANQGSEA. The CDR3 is CSATGEVGGELFF.

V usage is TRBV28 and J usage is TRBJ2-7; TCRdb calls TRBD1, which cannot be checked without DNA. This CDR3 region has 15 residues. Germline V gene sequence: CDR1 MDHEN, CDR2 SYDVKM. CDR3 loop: CASNTPGQGVGEQYF.

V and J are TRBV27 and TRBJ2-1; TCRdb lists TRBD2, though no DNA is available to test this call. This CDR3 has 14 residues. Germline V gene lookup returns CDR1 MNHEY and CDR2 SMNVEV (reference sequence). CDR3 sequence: CASSSRLGYNEQFF.

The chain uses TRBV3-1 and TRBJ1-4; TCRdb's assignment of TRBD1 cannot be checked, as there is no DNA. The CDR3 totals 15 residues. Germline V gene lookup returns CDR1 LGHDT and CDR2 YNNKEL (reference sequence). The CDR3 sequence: CASSQRTGNNEKLFF.

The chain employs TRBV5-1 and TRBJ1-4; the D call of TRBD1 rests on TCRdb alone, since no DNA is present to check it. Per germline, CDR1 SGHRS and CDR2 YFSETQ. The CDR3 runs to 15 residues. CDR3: CASSLVQGLREKLFF.

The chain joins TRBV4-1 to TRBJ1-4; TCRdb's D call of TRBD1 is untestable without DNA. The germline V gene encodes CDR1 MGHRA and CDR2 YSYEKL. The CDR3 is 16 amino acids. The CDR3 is CASSQEFPGAREKLFF.

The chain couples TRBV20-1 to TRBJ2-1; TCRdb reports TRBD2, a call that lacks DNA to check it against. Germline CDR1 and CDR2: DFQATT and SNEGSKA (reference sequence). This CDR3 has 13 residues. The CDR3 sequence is CSARSSGRALEFF.

The CDR3 loop is CASSVQGTTNEKLFF. J is TRBJ1-4 and V is TRBV5-1; TCRdb's D call of TRBD1 is untestable without DNA. The CDR3 runs 15 residues. Germline CDR1 reads SGHRS; CDR2 reads YFSETQ.

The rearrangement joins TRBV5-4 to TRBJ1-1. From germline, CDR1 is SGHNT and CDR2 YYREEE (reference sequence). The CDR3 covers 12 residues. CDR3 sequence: CASSSKNTEAFF.

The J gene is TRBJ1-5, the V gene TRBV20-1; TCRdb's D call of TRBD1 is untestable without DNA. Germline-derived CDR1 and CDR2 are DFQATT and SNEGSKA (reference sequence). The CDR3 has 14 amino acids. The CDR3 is CSASPGGSNQPQHF.

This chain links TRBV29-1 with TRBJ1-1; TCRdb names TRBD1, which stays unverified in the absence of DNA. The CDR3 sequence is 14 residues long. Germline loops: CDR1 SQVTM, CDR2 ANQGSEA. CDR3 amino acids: CSIRSGGMNTEAFF.

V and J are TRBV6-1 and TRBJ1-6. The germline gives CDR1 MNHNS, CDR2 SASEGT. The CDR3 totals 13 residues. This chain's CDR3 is CATTAWNNSPLHF.

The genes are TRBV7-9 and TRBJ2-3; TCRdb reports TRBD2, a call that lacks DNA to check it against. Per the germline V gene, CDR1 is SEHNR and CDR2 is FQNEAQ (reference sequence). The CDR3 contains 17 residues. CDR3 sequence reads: CASSLSLAKSLQHTQYF.

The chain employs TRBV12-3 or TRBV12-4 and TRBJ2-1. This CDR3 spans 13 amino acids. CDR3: CASSFNRYNEQFF.

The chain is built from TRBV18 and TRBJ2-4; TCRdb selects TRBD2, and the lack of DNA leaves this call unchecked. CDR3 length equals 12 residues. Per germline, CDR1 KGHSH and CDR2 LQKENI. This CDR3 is CASSWGLGYQYF.

The CDR3 region is CAISRTEGNYGYTF. The chain employs TRBV10-3 and TRBJ1-2; TCRdb returns TRBD1, unconfirmable since there is no DNA. Germline V CDR1 and CDR2: ENHRY, SYGVKD. The CDR3 extends over 14 amino acids.

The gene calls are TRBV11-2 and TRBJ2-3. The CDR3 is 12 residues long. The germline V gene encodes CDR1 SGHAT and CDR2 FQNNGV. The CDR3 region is CASSLRRDTQYF.

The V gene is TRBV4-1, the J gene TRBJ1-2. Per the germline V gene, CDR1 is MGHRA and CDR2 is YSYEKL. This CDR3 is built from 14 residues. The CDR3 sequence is CASSQAPTDYGYTF.

CDR3 sequence: CASSQVPSQGGAFF. The chain joins TRBV3-1 to TRBJ1-1; the D gene TCRdb calls, TRBD1, cannot be checked with no DNA. The germline gives CDR1 LGHDT, CDR2 YNNKEL (reference sequence). The CDR3 loop spans 14 amino acids.

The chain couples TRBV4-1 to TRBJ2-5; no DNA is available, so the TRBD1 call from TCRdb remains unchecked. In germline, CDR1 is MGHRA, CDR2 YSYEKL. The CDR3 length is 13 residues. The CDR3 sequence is CASSQDGALVTYF.

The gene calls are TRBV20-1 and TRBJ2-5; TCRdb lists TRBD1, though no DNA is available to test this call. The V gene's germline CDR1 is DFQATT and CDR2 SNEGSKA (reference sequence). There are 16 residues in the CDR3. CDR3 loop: CSARDFSGGTQETQYF.

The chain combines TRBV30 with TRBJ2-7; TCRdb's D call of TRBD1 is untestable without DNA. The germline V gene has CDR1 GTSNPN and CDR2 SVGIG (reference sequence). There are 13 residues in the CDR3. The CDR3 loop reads CAWRPGQGYEQYF.

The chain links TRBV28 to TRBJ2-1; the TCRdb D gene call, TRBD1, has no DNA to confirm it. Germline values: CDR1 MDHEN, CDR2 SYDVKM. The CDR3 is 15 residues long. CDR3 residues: CASSTRTVRGDEQFF. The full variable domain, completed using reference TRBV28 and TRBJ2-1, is DVKVTQSSRYLVKRTGEKVFLECVQDMDHENMFWYRQDPGLGLRLIYFSYDVKMKEKGDIPEGYSVSREKKERFSLILESASTNQTSMYLCASSTRTVRGDEQFFGPGTRLTVL.

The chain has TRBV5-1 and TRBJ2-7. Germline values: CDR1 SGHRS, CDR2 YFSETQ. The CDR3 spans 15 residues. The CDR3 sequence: CASSRVEVFDDEQYF.

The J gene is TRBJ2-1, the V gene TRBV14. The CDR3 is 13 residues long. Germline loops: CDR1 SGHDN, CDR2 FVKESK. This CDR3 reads CASSQDFPNEQFF.

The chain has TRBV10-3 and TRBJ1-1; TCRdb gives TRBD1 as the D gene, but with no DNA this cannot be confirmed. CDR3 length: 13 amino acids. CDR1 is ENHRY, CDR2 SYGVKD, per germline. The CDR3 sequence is CAISDGTRYEAFF.

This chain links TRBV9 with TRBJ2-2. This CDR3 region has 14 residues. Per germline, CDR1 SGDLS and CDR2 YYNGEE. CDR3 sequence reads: CASSSNPNTGELFF.